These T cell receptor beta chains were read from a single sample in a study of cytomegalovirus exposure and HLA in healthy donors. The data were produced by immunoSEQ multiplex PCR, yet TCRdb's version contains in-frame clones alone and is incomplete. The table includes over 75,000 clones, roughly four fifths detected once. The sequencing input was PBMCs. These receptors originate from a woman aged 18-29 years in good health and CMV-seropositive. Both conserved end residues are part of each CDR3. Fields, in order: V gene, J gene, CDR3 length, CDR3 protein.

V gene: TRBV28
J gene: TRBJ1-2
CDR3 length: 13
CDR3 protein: CASSKQGTYGYTF

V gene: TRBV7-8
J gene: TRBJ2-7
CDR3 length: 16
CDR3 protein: CASSSSPGQGTYEQYF

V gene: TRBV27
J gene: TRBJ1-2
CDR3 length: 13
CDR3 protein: CATTQGRGYGYTF

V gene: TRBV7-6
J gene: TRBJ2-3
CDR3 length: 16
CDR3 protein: CASSLGSGRFADTQYF

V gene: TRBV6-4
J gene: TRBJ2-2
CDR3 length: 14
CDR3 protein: CASSDSTSTGELFF

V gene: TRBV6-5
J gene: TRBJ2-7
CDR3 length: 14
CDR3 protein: CASSYGEGTYEQYF

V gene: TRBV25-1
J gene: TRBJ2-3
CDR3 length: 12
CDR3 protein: CASSEQGDTQYF

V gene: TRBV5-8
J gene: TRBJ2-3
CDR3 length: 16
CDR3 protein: CASTQGSLGITDTQYF

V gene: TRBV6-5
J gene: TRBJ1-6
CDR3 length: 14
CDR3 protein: CASSPRDRGSPLHF

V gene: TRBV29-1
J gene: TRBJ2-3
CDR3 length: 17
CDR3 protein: CSVEVSEGRVFTDTQYF

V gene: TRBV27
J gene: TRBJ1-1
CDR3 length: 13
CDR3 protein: CASSFSGALEAFF

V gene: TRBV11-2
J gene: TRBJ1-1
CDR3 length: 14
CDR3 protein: CASSLVDRGPEAFF

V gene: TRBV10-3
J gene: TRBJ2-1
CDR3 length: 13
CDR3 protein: CAISSTQGYEQFF

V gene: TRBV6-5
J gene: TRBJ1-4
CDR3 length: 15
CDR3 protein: CASRGTGTGREKLFF

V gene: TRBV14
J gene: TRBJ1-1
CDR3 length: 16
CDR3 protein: CASSYNWGQLNTEAFF

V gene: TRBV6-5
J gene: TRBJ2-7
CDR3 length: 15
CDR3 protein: CASSFRGGGDYEQYF

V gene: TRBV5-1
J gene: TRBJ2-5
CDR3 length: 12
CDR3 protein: CASSGGGETQYF

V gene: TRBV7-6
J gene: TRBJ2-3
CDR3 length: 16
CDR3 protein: CASSFTGVAGTDTQYF

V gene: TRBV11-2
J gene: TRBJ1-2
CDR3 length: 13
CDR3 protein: CASSYTGGHGYTF